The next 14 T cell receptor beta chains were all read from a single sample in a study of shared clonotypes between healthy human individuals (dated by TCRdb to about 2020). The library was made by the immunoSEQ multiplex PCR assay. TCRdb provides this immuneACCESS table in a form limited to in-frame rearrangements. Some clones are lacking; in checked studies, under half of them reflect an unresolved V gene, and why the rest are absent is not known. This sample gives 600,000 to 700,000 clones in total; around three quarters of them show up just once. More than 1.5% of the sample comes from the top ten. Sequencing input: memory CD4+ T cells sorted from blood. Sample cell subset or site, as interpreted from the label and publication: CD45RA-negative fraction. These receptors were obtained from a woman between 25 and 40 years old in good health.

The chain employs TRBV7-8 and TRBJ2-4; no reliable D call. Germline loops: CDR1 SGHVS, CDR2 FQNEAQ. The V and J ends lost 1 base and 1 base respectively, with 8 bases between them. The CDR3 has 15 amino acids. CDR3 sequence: CASSLGDWAKNIQYF. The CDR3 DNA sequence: TGTGCCAGCAGCTTAGGTGATTGGGCCAAAAACATTCAGTACTTC.

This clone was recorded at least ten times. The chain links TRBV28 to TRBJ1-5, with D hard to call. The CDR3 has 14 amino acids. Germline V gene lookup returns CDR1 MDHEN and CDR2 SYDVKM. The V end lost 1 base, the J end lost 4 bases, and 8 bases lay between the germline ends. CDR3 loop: CASSLFVPNQPQHF. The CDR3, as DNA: TGTGCCAGCAGTTTATTCGTGCCAAATCAGCCCCAGCATTTT. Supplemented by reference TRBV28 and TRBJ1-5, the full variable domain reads DVKVTQSSRYLVKRTGEKVFLECVQDMDHENMFWYRQDPGLGLRLIYFSYDVKMKEKGDIPEGYSVSREKKERFSLILESASTNQTSMYLCASSLFVPNQPQHFGDGTRLSIL.

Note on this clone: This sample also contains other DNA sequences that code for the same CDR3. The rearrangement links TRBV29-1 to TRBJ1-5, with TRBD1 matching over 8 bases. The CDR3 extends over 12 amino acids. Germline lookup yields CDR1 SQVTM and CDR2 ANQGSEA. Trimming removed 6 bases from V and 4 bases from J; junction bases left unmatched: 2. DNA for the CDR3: TGCAGCGTCCGGACAGGGAATCAGCCCCAGCATTTT. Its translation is CSVRTGNQPQHF.

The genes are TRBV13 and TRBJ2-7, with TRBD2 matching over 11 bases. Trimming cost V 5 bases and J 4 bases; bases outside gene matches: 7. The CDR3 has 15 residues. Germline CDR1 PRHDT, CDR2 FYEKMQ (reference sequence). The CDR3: CASSVIAGGRYEQYF. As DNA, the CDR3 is TGTGCCAGCAGCGTAATAGCGGGAGGGAGGTACGAGCAGTACTTC.

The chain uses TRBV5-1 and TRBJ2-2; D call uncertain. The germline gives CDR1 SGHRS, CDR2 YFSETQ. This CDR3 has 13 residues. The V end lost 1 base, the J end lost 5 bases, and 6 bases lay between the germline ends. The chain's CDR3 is CASSLTLTGELFF. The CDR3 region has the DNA TGCGCCAGCAGCTTGACACTTACCGGGGAGCTGTTTTTT.

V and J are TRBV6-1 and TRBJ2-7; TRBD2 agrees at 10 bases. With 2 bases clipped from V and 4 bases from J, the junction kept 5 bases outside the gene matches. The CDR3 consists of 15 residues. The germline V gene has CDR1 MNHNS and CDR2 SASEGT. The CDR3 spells CASSERAGGPYEQYF. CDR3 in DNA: TGTGCCAGCAGTGAACGAGCGGGAGGGCCGTACGAGCAGTACTTC.

CDR3 sequence (DNA): TGTGCCAGCAGCTTAGATCCGGGGGCTAGAGATACGCAGTATTTT. Amino acids: CASSLDPGARDTQYF. The chain couples TRBV11-2 to TRBJ2-3; D possibly uses TRBD1 or TRBD2 (6 bases each). The CDR3 contains 15 residues. Germline-derived CDR1 and CDR2 are SGHAT and FQNNGV. V was pared by 0 bases and J by 5 bases, with 12 bases between.

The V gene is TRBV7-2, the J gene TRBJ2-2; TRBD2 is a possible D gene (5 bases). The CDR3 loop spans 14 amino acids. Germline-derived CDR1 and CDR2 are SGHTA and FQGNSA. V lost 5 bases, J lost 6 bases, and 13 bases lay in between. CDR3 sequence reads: CASSTRTDAGELFF. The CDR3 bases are TGTGCCAGCAGCACTCGGACTGATGCCGGGGAGCTGTTTTTT.

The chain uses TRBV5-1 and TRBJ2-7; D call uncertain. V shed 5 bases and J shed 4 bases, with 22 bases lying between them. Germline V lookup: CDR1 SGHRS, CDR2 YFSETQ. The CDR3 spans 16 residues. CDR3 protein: CASSKGSDRDSYEQYF. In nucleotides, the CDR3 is TGCGCCAGCAGTAAAGGGTCGGACCGAGATTCTTACGAGCAGTACTTC.

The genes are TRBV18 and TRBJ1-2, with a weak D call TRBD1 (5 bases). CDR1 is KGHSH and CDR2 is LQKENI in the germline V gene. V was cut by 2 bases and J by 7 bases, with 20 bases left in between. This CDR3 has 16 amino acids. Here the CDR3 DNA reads TGTGCCAGCTCACCAGGTAGCACAGGCCTACTGGGTGGCTACACCTTC. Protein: CASSPGSTGLLGGYTF. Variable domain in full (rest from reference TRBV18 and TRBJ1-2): NAGVMQNPRHLVRRRGQEARLRCSPMKGHSHVYWYRQLPEEGLKFMVYLQKENIIDESGMPKERFSAEFPKEGPSILRIQQVVRGDSAAYFCASSPGSTGLLGGYTFGSGTRLTVV.

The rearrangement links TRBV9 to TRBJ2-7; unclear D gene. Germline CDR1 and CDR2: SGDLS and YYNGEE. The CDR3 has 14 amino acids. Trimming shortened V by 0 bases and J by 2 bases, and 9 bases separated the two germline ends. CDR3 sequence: CASSVDVTTYEQYF. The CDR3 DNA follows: TGTGCCAGCAGCGTAGATGTGACCACCTACGAGCAGTACTTC.

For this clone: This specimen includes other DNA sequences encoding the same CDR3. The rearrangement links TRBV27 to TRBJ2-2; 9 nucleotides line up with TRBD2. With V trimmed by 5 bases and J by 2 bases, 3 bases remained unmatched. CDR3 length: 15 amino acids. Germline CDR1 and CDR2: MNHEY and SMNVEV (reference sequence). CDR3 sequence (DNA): TGTGCCAGCAGTATTAGCGGGAGAAACACCGGGGAGCTGTTTTTT. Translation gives CASSISGRNTGELFF.

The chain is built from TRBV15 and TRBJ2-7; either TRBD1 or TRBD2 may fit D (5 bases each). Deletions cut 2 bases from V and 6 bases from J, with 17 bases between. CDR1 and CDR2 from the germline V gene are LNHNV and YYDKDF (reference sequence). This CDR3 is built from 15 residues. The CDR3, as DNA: TGTGCCACCAGCAGAATAGGGGCTAGCTACGGCGAGCAGTACTTC. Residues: CATSRIGASYGEQYF. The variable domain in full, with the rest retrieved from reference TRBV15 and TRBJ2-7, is DAMVIQNPRYQVTQFGKPVTLSCSQTLNHNVMYWYQQKSSQAPKLLFHYYDKDFNNEADTPDNFQSRRPNTSFCFLDIRSPGLGDTAMYLCATSRIGASYGEQYFGPGTRLTVT.

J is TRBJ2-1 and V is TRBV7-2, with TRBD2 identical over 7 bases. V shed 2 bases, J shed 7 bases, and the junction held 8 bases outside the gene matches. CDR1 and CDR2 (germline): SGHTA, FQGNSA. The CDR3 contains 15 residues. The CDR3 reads CASSLMAGAKNEQFF. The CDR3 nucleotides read TGTGCCAGCAGCTTAATGGCGGGAGCAAAGAATGAGCAGTTCTTC.